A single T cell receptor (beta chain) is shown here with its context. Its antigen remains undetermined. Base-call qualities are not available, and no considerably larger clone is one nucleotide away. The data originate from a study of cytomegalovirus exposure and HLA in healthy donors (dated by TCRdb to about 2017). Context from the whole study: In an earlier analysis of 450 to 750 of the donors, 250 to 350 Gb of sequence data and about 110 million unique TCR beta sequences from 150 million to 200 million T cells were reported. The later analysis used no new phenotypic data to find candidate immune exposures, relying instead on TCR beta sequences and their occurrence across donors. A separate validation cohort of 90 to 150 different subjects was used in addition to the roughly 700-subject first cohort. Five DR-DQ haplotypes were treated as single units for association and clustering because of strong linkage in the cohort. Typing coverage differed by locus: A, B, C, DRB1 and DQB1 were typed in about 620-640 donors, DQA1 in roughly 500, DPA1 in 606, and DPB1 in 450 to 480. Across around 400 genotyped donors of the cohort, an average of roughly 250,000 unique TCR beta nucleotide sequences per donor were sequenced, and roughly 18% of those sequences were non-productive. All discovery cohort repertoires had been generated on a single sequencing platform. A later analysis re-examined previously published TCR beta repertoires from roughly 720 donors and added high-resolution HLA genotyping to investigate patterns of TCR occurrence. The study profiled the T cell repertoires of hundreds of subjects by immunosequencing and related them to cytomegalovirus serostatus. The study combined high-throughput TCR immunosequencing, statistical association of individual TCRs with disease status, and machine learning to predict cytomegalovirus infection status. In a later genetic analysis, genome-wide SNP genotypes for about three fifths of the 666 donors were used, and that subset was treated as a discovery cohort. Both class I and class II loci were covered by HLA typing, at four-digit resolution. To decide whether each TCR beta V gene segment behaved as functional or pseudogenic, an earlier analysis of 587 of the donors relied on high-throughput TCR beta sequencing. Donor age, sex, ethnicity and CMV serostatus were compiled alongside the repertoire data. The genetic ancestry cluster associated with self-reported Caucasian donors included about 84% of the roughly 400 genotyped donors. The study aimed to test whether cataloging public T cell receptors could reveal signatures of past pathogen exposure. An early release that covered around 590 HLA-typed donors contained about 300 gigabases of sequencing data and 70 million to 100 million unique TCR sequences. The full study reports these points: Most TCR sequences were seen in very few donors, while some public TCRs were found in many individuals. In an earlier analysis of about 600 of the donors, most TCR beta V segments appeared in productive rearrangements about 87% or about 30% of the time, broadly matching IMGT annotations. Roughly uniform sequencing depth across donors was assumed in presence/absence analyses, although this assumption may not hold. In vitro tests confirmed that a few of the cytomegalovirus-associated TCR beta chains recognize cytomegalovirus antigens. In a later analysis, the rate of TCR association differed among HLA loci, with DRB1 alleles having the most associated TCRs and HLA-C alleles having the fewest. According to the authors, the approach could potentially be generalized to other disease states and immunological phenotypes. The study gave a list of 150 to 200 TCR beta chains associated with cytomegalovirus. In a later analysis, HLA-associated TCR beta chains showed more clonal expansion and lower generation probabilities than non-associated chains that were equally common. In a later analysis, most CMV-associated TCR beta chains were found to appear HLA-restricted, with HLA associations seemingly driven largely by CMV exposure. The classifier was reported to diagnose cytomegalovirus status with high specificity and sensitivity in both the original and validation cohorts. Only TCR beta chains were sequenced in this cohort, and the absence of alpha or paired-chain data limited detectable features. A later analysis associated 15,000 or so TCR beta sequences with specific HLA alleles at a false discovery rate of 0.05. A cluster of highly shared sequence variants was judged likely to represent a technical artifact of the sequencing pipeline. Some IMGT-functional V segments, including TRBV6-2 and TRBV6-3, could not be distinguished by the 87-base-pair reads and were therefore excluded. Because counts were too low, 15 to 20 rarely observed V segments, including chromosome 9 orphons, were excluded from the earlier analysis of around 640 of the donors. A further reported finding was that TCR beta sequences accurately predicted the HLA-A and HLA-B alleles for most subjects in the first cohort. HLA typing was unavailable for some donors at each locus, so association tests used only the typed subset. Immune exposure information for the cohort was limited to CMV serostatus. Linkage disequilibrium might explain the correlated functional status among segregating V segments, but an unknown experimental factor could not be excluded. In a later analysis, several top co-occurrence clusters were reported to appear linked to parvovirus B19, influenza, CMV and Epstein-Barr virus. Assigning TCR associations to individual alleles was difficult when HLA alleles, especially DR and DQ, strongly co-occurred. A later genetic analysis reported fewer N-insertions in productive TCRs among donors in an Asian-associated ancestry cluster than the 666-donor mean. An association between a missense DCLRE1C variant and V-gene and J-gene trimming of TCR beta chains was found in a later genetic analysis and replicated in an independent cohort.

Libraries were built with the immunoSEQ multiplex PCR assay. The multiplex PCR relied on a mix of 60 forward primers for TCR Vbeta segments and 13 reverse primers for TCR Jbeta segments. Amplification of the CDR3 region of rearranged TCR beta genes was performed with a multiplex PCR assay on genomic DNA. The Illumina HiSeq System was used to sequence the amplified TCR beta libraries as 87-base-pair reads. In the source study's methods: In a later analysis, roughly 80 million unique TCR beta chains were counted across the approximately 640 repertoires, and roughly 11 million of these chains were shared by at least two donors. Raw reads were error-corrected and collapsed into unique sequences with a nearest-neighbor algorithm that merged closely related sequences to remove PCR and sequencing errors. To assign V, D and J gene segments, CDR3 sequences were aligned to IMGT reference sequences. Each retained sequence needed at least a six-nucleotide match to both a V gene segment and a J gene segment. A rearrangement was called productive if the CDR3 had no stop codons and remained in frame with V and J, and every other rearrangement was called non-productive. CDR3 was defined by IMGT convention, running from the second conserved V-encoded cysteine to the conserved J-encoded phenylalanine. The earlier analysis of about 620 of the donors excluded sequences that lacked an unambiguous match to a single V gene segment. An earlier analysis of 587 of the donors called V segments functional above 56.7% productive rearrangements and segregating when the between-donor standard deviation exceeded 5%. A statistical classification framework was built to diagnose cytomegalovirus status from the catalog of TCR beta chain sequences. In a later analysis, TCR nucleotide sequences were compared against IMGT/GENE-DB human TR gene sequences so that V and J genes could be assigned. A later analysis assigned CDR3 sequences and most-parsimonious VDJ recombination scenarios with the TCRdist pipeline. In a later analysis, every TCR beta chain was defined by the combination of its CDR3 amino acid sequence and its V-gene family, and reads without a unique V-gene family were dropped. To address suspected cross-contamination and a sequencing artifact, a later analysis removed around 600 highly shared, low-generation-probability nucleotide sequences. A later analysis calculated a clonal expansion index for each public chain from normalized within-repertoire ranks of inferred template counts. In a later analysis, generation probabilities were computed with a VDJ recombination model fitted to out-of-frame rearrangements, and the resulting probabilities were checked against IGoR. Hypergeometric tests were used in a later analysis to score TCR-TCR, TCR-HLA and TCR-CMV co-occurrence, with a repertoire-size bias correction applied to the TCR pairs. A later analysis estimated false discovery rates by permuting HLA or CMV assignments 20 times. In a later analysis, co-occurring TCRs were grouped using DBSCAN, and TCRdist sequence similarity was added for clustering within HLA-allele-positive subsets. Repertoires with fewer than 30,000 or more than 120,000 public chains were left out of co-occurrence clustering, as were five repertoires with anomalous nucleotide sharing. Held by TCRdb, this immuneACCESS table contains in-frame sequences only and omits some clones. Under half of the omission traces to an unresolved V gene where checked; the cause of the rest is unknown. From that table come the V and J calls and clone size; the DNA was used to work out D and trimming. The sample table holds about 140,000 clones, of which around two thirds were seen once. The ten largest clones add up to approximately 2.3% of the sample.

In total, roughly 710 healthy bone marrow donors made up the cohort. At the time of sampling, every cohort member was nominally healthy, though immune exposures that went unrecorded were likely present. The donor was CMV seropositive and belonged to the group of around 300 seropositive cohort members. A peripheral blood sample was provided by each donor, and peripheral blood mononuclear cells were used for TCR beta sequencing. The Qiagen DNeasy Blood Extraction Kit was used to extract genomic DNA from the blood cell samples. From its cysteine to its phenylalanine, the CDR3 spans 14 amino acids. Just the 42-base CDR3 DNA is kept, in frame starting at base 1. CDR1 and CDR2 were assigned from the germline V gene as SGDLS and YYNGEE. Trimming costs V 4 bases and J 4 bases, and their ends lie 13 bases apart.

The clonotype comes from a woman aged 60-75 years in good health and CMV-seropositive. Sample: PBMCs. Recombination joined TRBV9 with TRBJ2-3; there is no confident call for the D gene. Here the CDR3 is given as CASSPIPEADTQYF. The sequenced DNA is TGTGCCAGCAGCCCCATTCCCGAGGCAGATACGCAGTATTTT. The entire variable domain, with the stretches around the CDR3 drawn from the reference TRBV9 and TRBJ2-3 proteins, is DSGVTQTPKHLITATGQRVTLRCSPRSGDLSVYWYQQSLDQGLQFLIQYYNGEERAKGNILERFSAQQFPDLHSELNLSSLELGDSALYFCASSPIPEADTQYFGPGTRLTVL.